The 17 T cell receptor beta chains below come from one sample, sequenced in a study of untreated major depressive disorder. Produced via immunoSEQ multiplex PCR; TCRdb's table is partial and in-frame only. The sample consists of tens of thousands of clones, 85% to 95% of them appearing once. The sequenced material came from CD4+ T cells from PBMCs. Every receptor here comes from a man aged 30 to 39 in good health.

The rearrangement links TRBV6-5 to TRBJ1-2; D is ambiguous. The CDR3 covers 16 residues. Trimming took off 0 bases at V and 4 bases at J, with 15 bases between the two ends. In germline, CDR1 is MNHEY, CDR2 SVGAGI. CDR3 bases: TGTGCCAGCAGTTACTCGAGGTCTCGCGTCGGCTATGGCTACACCTTC. Amino acids: CASSYSRSRVGYGYTF.

The rearrangement joins TRBV30 to TRBJ2-7, with D perhaps TRBD2 (6 bases). Trimming removed 0 bases at V and 7 bases at J, with 7 bases between. The V gene's germline CDR1 is GTSNPN and CDR2 SVGIG (reference sequence). The CDR3 loop spans 11 amino acids. This CDR3 is CAWSVRGEQYF. CDR3 DNA sequence: TGTGCCTGGAGTGTACGGGGGGAGCAGTACTTC.

This clone was observed a single time. The chain combines TRBV7-9 with TRBJ2-3; 10 positions agree with TRBD2. Trimming took 5 bases from V and 2 from J; bases not matched to a gene: 13. The CDR3 is made up of 18 amino acids. Germline V gives CDR1 SEHNR, CDR2 FQNEAQ (reference sequence). CDR3 sequence reads: CASSPGLAANSNTDTQYF. CDR3 in DNA: TGTGCCAGCAGCCCCGGACTAGCGGCGAACTCTAACACAGATACGCAGTATTTT. Supplemented by reference TRBV7-9 and TRBJ2-3, the full variable domain reads DTGVSQNPRHKITKRGQNVTFRCDPISEHNRLYWYRQTLGQGPEFLTYFQNEAQLEKSRLLSDRFSAERPKGSFSTLEIQRTEQGDSAMYLCASSPGLAANSNTDTQYFGPGTRLTVL.

The V call is TRBV4-3, the J call TRBJ2-7; D may correspond to TRBD1 or TRBD2 (5 bases each). Trimming left V 0 bases short and J 4 bases short, with 19 bases between. Per the germline V gene, CDR1 is LGHNA and CDR2 is YSLEER. There are 17 residues in the CDR3. CDR3 protein: CASSQEEAEGRLYEQYF. In DNA, the CDR3 is TGCGCCAGCAGCCAAGAAGAGGCCGAGGGACGCCTATACGAGCAGTACTTC.

The chain is built from TRBV6-5 and TRBJ1-5; D ambiguous. CDR3 length: 14 amino acids. Trimming left V 3 bases short and J 7 bases short, with 13 bases between. Germline CDR1 and CDR2: MNHEY and SVGAGI. CDR3: CASSYTGVEQPQHF. Here the CDR3 DNA reads TGTGCCAGCAGTTATACCGGGGTTGAACAGCCCCAGCATTTT.

This clone showed up just once. The rearrangement links TRBV7-2 to TRBJ1-1; 11 positions agree with TRBD1. From germline, CDR1 is SGHTA and CDR2 FQGNSA. The CDR3 contains 17 residues. Trimming removed 4 bases from V and 4 bases from J; junction bases left unmatched: 11. DNA for the CDR3: TGTGCCAGCAGCTGGATGGGACAGGGGGGGGTACGCACTGAAGCTTTCTTT. Protein sequence: CASSWMGQGGVRTEAFF.

The chain employs TRBV4-2 and TRBJ2-3, with 8 bases that match TRBD2. Germline lookup yields CDR1 LGHNA and CDR2 YNFKEQ. Losses at the gene ends were 2 bases for V and 6 bases for J; bases not matched to a gene: 19. This CDR3 contains 19 residues. CDR3: CASSQRGPTSENPLDTQYF. The CDR3 DNA reads as TGTGCCAGCAGCCAACGGGGGCCGACTAGCGAGAATCCCCTGGATACGCAGTATTTT.

The CDR3 here is CASSEDREHGYTF. The CDR3 DNA reads TGCGCCAGCAGTGAAGACAGGGAACATGGCTACACCTTC. The chain employs TRBV10-1 and TRBJ1-2; the match to TRBD1 covers 7 bases. CDR3 length: 13 amino acids. The ends lost 3 bases at V and 6 bases at J; junction bases unmatched: 4. In germline, CDR1 is WNHNN, CDR2 SYGVQD (reference sequence).

J is TRBJ1-1 and V is TRBV5-4, with 8 bases lining up with TRBD1. Germline CDR1 reads SGHNT; CDR2 reads YYREEE (reference sequence). V was clipped by 3 bases and J by 1 base; unmatched bases: 5. This CDR3 is 15 amino acids long. CDR3 sequence (DNA): TGTGCCAGCAGCTCTACCGGGACAGGGAACACTGAAGCTTTCTTT. As protein: CASSSTGTGNTEAFF.

The chain recombines TRBV25-1 with TRBJ2-3; 8 positions agree with TRBD1. This CDR3 spans 16 amino acids. Germline lookup yields CDR1 MGHDK and CDR2 SYGVNS. V was clipped by 5 bases and J by 5 bases; unmatched bases: 12. The CDR3 DNA sequence: TGTGCCAGCAGTCAACCAGGGGGCTTCATTCTAGATACGCAGTATTTT. This translates into CASSQPGGFILDTQYF.

The chain uses TRBV30 and TRBJ1-5; D is perhaps TRBD1 (5 bases). CDR1 is GTSNPN and CDR2 is SVGIG in the germline V gene (reference sequence). This CDR3 contains 16 residues. V gave up 2 bases and J gave up 0 bases, with 14 bases separating them. The CDR3 nucleotides read TGTGCCTGGAGTCCCTGGGGCGGTTATAGCAATCAGCCCCAGCATTTT. The encoded protein is CAWSPWGGYSNQPQHF.

V usage is TRBV28 and J usage is TRBJ1-1; tentative D call: TRBD1 (6 bases). Germline assignment: CDR1 MDHEN and CDR2 SYDVKM. V lost 8 bases and J 7 bases, leaving 20 bases between the germline ends. This CDR3 is built from 14 residues. As DNA, the CDR3 is TGTGCCAGCGGACTCAGGGTAGAGGGGGTTGAAGCTTTCTTT. Translating it yields CASGLRVEGVEAFF.

The chain recombines TRBV19 with TRBJ2-7, with TRBD1 matching over 12 bases. Unmatched junction bases numbered 8, after V lost 7 bases and J lost 4 bases. The CDR3 covers 15 residues. Germline values: CDR1 LNHDA, CDR2 SQIVND (reference sequence). CDR3 nucleotide sequence: TGTGCCAGTACCATGGGGGGACAGGGGGCATACGAGCAGTACTTC. This gives the protein CASTMGGQGAYEQYF.

The V call is TRBV5-8, the J call TRBJ1-1; the D is unclear. CDR3 length: 14 amino acids. Trimming cost V 1 base and J 0 bases, with 7 bases left between them. Germline-derived CDR1 and CDR2 are SGHTS and YDEGEE. The CDR3 DNA sequence: TGTGCCAGCAGCTTGAACGGAGTGAACACTGAAGCTTTCTTT. The encoded protein is CASSLNGVNTEAFF.

The chain is built from TRBV6-5 and TRBJ1-1; D remains unclear. Germline V gene sequence: CDR1 MNHEY, CDR2 SVGAGI. Deletions cut 6 bases from V and 5 bases from J, with 7 bases between. This CDR3 is built from 11 residues. CDR3: CASRRKTEAFF. DNA of the CDR3: TGTGCCAGCAGAAGAAAGACTGAAGCTTTCTTT.

This clone was counted a single time. The chain has TRBV6-1 and TRBJ1-2; the match to TRBD1 covers 11 bases. CDR1 is MNHNS, CDR2 SASEGT, per germline. Trimming removed 3 bases from V and 3 bases from J; junction bases left unmatched: 3. CDR3 size: 15 residues. The CDR3 region has the DNA TGTGCCAGCAGTGATTTGGGACAGGGGGACTATGGCTACACCTTC. Residues: CASSDLGQGDYGYTF.

The gene calls are TRBV5-1 and TRBJ2-1; D unresolved. V was clipped by 0 bases and J by 4 bases, with 11 bases between them. The CDR3 length is 15 residues. CDR1 SGHRS and CDR2 YFSETQ come from the germline V gene. In DNA, the CDR3 is TGCGCCAGCAGCTTGGTTCAGACGCATTACAATGAGCAGTTCTTC. Amino acid sequence: CASSLVQTHYNEQFF.